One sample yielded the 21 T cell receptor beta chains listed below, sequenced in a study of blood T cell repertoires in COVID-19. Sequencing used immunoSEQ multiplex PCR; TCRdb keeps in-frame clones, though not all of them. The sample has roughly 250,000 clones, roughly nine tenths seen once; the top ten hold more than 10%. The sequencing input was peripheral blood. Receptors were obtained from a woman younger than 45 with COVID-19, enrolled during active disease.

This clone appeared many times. CDR3 in amino acids: CASSNVDRVNSYEQYF. CDR3 nucleotides: TGTGCCAGCAGCAACGTAGACAGGGTAAACTCTTACGAGCAGTACTTC. The chain joins TRBV21-1 to TRBJ2-7; the listed D gene, TRBD1, was not tested against the DNA. TRBV21-1 is given as a pseudogene. This CDR3 region has 16 residues.

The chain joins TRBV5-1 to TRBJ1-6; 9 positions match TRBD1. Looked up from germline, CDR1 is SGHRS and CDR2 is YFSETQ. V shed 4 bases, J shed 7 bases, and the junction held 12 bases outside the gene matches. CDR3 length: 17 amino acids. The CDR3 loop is CASSLDRGLEMNSPLHF. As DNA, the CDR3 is TGCGCCAGCAGCCTGGACAGGGGCTTGGAGATGAATTCACCCCTCCACTTT.

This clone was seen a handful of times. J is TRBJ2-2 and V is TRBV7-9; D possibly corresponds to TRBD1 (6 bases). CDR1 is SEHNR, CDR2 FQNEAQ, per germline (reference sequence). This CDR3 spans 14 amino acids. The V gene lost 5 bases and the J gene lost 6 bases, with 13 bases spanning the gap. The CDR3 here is CASSLQGPPGELFF. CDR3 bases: TGTGCCAGCAGCCTGCAGGGGCCCCCCGGGGAGCTGTTTTTT.

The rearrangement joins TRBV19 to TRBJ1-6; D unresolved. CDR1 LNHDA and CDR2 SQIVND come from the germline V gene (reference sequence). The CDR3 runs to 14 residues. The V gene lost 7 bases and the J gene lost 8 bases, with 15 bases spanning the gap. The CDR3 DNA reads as TGTGCCAGTACGACGGGTAGCCAGCATTCACCCCTCCACTTT. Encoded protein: CASTTGSQHSPLHF.

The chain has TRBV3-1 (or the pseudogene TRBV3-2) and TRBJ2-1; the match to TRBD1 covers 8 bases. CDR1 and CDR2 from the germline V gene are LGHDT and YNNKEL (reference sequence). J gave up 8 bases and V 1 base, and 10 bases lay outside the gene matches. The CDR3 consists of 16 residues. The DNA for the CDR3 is TGTGCCAGCAGCCAAGGCGGGACAGGTCTATGGTATGAGCAGTTCTTC. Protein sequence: CASSQGGTGLWYEQFF.

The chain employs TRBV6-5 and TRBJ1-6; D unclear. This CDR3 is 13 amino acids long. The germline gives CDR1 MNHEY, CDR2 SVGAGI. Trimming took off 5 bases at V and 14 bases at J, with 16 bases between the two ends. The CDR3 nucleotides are TGTGCCAGCAGTAACCGAGGGTCGAGGTCCCTCCACTTT. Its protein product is CASSNRGSRSLHF.

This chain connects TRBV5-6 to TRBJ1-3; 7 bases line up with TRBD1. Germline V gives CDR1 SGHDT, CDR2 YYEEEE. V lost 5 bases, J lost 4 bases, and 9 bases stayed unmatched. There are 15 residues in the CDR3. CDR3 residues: CASSSLWGQGNTIYF. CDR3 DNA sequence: TGTGCCAGCAGTTCTCTCTGGGGACAGGGAAACACCATATATTTT.

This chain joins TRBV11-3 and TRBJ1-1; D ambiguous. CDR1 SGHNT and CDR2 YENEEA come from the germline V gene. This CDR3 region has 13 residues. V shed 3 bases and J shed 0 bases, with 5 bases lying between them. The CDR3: CASSFNMNTEAFF. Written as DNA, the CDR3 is TGTGCCAGCAGCTTTAATATGAACACTGAAGCTTTCTTT.

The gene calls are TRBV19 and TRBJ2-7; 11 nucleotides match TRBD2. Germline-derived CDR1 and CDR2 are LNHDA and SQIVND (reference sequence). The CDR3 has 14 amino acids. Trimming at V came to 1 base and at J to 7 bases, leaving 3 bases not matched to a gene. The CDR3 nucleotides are TGTGCCAGTAGTATAGTAGCGGGGGGGTCTGAGCAGTACTTC. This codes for CASSIVAGGSEQYF.

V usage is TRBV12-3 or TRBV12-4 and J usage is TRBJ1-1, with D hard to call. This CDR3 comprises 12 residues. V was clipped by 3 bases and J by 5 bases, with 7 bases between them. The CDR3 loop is CASSLMRTEAFF. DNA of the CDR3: TGTGCCAGCAGTTTGATGAGGACTGAAGCTTTCTTT.

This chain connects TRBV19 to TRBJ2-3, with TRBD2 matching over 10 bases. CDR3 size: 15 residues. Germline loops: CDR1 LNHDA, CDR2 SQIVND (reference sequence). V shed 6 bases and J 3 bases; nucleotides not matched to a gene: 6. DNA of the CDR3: TGTGCCAGTAGGGGAGCGGGGGGGCGGACAGATACGCAGTATTTT. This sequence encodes CASRGAGGRTDTQYF.

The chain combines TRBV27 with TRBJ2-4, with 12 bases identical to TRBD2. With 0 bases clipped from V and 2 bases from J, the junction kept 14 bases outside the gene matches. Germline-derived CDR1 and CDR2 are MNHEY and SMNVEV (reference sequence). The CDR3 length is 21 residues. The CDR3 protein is CASSLSGPMRTSGAPKNIQYF. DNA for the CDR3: TGTGCCAGCAGTTTATCCGGCCCGATGAGGACTAGCGGGGCCCCCAAAAACATTCAGTACTTC.

CDR3 amino acids: CASSPQGDTEAFF. The CDR3 nucleotides read TGTGCCAGCAGCCCACAGGGTGACACTGAAGCTTTCTTT. V gene TRBV27 combines with J gene TRBJ1-1; a possible D gene is TRBD1 (6 bases). The CDR3 has 13 residues. Germline CDR1 and CDR2: MNHEY and SMNVEV (reference sequence). The germline V and J ends were trimmed by 6 bases and 3 bases, with 11 bases remaining between them.

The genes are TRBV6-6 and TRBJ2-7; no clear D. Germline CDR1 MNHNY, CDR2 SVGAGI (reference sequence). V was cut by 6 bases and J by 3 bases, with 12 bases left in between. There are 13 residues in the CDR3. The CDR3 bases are TGTGCCAGCAGGGGCCCCACGGTCTACGAGCAGTACTTC. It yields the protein CASRGPTVYEQYF.

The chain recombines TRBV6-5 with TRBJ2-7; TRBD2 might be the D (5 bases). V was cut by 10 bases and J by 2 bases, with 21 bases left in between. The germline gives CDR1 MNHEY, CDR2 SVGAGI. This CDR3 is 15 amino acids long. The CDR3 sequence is CATLTLGRIPYEQYF. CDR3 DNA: TGTGCCACCCTCACCTTAGGGAGAATCCCCTACGAGCAGTACTTC.

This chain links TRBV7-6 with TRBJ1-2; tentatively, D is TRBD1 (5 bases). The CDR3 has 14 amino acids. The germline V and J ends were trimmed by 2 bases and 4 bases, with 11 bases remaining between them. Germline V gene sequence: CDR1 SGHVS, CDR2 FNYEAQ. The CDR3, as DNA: TGTGCCAGCAGCTTAAAGTCAGGGTTCTATGGCTACACCTTC. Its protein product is CASSLKSGFYGYTF.

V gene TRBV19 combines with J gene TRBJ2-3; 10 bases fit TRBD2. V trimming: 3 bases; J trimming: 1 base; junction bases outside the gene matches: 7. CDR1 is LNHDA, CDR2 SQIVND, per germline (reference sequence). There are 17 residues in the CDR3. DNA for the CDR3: TGTGCCAGTAGTATCGGTAGCGGGGGGTCACGCACAGATACGCAGTATTTT. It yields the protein CASSIGSGGSRTDTQYF. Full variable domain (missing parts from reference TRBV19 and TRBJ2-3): DGGITQSPKYLFRKEGQNVTLSCEQNLNHDAMYWYRQDPGQGLRLIYYSQIVNDFQKGDIAEGYSVSREKKESFPLTVTSAQKNPTAFYLCASSIGSGGSRTDTQYFGPGTRLTVL.

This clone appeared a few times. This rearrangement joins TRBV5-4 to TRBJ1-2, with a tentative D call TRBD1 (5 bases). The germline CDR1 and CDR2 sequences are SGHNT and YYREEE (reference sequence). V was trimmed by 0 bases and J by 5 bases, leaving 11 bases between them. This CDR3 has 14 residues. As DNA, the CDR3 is TGTGCCAGCAGCTTGGCCACGGGGGAATATGGCTACACCTTC. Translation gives CASSLATGEYGYTF. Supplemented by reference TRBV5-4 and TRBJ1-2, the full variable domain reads ETGVTQSPTHLIKTRGQQVTLRCSSQSGHNTVSWYQQALGQGPQFIFQYYREEENGRGNFPPRFSGLQFPNYSSELNVNALELDDSALYLCASSLATGEYGYTFGSGTRLTVV.

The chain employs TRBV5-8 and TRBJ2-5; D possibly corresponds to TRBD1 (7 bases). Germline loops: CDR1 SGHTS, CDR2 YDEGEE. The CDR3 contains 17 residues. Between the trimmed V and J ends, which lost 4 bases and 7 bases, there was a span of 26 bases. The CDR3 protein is CASSQPATGPSGGTQYF. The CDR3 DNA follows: TGTGCCAGCAGCCAACCGGCGACAGGGCCCTCCGGGGGGACCCAGTACTTC.

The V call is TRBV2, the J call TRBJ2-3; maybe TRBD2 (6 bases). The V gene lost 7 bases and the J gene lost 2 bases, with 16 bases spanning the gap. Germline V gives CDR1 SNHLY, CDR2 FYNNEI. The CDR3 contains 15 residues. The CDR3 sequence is CASIGDLGDTDTQYF. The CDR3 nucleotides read TGTGCCAGCATCGGGGACTTGGGAGACACAGATACGCAGTATTTT.

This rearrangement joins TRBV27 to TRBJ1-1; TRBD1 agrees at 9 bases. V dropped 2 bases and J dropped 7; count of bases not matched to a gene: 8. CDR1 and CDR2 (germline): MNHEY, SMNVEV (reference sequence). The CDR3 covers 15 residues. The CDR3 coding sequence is TGTGCCAGCAGTTTAAGTTGGACAGGGGCTAGTGAAGCTTTCTTT. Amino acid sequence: CASSLSWTGASEAFF.